This T cell receptor (beta chain) is from a study of shared clonotypes between healthy human individuals. Overall study: Researchers drew samples from a couple of women and a few men aged 18 to 49. The study, taken as a whole, reports: Generally, naive subsets came out with larger estimated richness than memory subsets. An effect of sequencing depth on clonotype sharing among donors was expected.

Measured with immunoSEQ multiplex PCR; TCRdb has only the in-frame clones, and not every one. The sample lists more than 900,000 clones, approximately 80% occurring once. Naive CD4+ cells were CD45RA-selected; the remaining cells were memory. Comments on this clone: Its antigen is still unknown. Other DNA sequences in this sample translate to the same CDR3.

Germline V lookup: CDR1 KGHSH, CDR2 LQKENI. The CDR3 contains 12 residues. Trimming stripped 1 base from V and 1 base from J, with 1 base between. This TCR was sampled from a man aged 18-30 years in good health. Some clones in this sample may be carry-over from other donors' samples. V gene TRBV18 combines with J gene TRBJ2-5; D not certain. The sequenced sample was memory CD4+ T cells from PBMCs. Subset noted: CD45RA-negative fraction. The CDR3 DNA follows: TGTGCCAGCTCACCACTCCAAGAGACCCAGTACTTC. It yields the protein CASSPLQETQYF.